This TCR beta chain is from a study of cytomegalovirus exposure and HLA in healthy donors. Germline values: CDR1 SEHNR, CDR2 FQNEAQ (reference sequence). V lost 2 bases and J lost 4; bases outside the gene matches: 12. This CDR3 comprises 18 residues. 13 Jbeta primers and 60 Vbeta primers were used for the PCR. The protocol was immunoSEQ multiplex PCR, while the TCRdb copy is restricted to in-frame clones and leaves out a portion. The sample lists 150,000 to 200,000 clones, about three quarters seen once, with about 1% in the top ten. This TCR came from a woman aged 35 to 49 in good health and CMV-seronegative. The sample comprised PBMCs. The chain combines TRBV7-9 with TRBJ2-3, with TRBD2 matching 10 bases. CDR3 nucleotides: TGTGCCAGCAGCTTACGGCTAGCGGGAGAGCACGTGGCAGATACGCAGTATTTT. Translating it yields CASSLRLAGEHVADTQYF.